This paragraph reports one TCR beta chain. Its cognate antigen is unknown. This specimen comes from a study of Ad26.COV2.S vaccination and SARS-CoV-2 variants. Turning to the study itself: The Ad26.COV2.S arm of the COV1001 trial was where the donor was placed. Administration of Ad26.COV2.S was intramuscular, either once or twice 56 days apart.

V dropped 0 bases and J dropped 7 bases, with 14 bases sitting between them. The CDR3 has 15 amino acids. Germline values: CDR1 LGHNA, CDR2 YSLEER. General study findings and limits: The analyses of TCR breadth and depth may have understated the size of total T cell responses. Substantial response breadth was reportedly seen for spike-specific CD8+ and CD4+ T cells after vaccination.

The assay was immunoSEQ multiplex PCR, and TCRdb's table has in-frame clones only and misses some. In the table there are 200,000 to 250,000 clones, 70% to 90% of which are singletons. As to treatment: about 20 received Ad26.COV2.S at low or high dose, single or two shots; five or six received placebo; per-sample allocation not given. Sampling occurred on day 63 after the first vaccine or placebo injection. The TCR comes from a person between 18 and 59 years old who received the Ad26.COV2.S COVID-19 vaccine or a placebo. V is TRBV4-3 and J is TRBJ2-3; tentative D call: TRBD1 (6 bases). This specimen was peripheral blood, taken in a trial of Ad26.COV2.S vaccine versus placebo. DNA of the CDR3: TGCGCCAGCAGCCAAGAACTCCCGGGACACTATACGCAGTATTTT. Its translation is CASSQELPGHYTQYF.